This T cell receptor (beta chain) was identified in a study of early T cells in non-severe SARS-CoV-2 infection. Study observations and caveats: VDJdb-based annotation leaned toward anti-spike CD8 responses and missed private and CD4 specificities.

There are a few counts of this clonotype. Its specificity is unknown. TCRdb itself ran the 5' RACE reads through MiXCR, one entry per CDR3 protein. This sample has 97,000 or so distinct CDR3 sequences; 9.5% to 11% occur once, and the top ten carry less than 5.5%. The V gene lost 1 base and the J gene lost 6 bases, with 9 bases spanning the gap. The CDR3 loop spans 13 amino acids. Germline V gives CDR1 SGHNT, CDR2 YENEEA. The starting material was whole blood, obtained at baseline. The sequence was obtained from an adult who was a healthcare worker with PCR-confirmed SARS-CoV-2 infection or an uninfected control (not recorded which). The chain employs TRBV11-3 and TRBJ1-1; no reliable D call. The CDR3 loop reads CASSLAGISEAFF. CDR3 DNA sequence: TGTGCCAGCAGCTTAGCCGGGATCTCTGAAGCTTTCTTT.